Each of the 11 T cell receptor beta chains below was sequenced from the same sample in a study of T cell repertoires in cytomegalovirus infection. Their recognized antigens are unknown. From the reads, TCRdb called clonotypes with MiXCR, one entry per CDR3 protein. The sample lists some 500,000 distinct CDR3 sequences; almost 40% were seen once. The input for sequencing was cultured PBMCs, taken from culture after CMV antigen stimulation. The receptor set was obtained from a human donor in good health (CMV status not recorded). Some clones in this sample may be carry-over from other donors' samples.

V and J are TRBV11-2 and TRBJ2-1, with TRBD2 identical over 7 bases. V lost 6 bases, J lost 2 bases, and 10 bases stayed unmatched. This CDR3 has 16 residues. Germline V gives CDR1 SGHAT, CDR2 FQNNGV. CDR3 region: CASRPAGLKPYNEQFF. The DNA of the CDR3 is TGTGCCAGCAGACCAGCGGGACTAAAACCCTACAATGAGCAGTTCTTC.

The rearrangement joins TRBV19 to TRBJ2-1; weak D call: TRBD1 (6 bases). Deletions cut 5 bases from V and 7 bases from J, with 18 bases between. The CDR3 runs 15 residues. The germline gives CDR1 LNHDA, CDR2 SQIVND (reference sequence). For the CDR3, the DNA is TGTGCCAGTAGTCTCGGACAGAGGGCTTGGAATGAGCAGTTCTTC. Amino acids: CASSLGQRAWNEQFF.

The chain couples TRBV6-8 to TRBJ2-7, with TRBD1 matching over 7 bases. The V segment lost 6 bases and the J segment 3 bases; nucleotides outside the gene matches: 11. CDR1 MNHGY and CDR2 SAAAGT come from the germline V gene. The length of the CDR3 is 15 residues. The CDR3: CASRPPGDRYYEQYF. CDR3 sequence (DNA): TGTGCCAGCAGACCGCCCGGGGACAGATACTACGAGCAGTACTTC.

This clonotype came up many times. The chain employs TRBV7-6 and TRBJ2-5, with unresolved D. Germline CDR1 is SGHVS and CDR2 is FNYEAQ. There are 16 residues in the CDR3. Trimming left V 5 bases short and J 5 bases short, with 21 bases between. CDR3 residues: CASSTIVRLDFETQYF. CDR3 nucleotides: TGTGCCAGCAGCACTATAGTAAGACTTGATTTCGAGACCCAGTACTTC.

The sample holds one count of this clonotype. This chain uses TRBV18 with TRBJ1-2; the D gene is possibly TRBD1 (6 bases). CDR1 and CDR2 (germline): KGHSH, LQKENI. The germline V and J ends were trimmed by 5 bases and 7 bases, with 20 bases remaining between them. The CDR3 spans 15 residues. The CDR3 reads CASSTGQALERGYTF. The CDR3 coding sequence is TGTGCCAGCTCAACGGGACAAGCTTTGGAGCGTGGCTACACCTTC.

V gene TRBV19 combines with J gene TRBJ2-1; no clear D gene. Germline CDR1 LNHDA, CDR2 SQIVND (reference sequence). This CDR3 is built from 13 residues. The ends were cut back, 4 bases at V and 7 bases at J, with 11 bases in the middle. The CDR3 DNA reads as TGTGCCAGTAGTACAAGTGCCGTAAATGAGCAGTTCTTC. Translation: CASSTSAVNEQFF.

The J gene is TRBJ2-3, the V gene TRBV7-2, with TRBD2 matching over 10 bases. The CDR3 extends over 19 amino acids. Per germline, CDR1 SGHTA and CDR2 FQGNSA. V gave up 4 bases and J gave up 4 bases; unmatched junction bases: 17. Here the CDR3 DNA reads TGTGCCAGCAGCTCGCCCCGTTCTAGCGGGAGACTGTTGTCAGATACGCAGTATTTT. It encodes CASSSPRSSGRLLSDTQYF.

CDR3 bases: TGTGCCAGCAGCCAAGGCTATTCTGGGCAGTACTTC. It specifies CASSQGYSGQYF. The chain uses TRBV3-1 and TRBJ2-7; no firm D call. The germline CDR1 and CDR2 sequences are LGHDT and YNNKEL (reference sequence). This CDR3 has 12 amino acids. V was clipped by 1 base and J by 9 bases, with 10 bases between them.

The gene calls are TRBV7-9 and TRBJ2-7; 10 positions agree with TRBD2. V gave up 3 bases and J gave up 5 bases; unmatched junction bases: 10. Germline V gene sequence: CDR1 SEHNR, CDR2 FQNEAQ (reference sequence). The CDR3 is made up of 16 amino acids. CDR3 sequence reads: CASSFFPSGSPDEQYF. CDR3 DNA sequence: TGTGCCAGCAGCTTTTTCCCTAGCGGGAGTCCCGACGAGCAGTACTTC.

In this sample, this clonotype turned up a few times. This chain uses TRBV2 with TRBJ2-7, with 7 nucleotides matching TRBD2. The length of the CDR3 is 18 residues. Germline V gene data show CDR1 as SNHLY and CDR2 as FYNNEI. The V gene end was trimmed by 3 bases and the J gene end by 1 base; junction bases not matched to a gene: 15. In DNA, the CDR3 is TGTGCCAGCAGTGACGAGCCCGCAAAGCGGGAACCTTCCTACGAGCAGTACTTC. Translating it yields CASSDEPAKREPSYEQYF.

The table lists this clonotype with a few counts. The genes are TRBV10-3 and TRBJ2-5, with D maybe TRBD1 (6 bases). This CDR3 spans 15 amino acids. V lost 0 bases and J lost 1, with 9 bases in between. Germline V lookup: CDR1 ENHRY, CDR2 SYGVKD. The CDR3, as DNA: TGTGCCATCAGTGAGTCGACAGGAATCCAAGAGACCCAGTACTTC. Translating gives CAISESTGIQETQYF.